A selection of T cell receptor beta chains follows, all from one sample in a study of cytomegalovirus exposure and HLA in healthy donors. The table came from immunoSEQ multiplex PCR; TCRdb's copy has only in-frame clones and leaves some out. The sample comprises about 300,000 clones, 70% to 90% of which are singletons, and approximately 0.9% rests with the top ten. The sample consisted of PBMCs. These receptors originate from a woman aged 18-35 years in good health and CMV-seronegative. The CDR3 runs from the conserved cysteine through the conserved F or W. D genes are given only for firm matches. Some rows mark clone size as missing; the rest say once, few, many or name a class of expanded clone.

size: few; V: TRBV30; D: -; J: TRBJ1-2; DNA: TGTGCCTGGAGTGTACAACTGGGACTACGCTTC; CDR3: CAWSVQLGLRF
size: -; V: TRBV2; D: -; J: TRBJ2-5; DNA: TGTGCCACCAAGACGGGGGAGACCCAGTACTTC; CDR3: CATKTGETQYF
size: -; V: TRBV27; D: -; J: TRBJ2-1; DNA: TGTGCCAGCAGTCCCCGGGGGTTCTCCTACAATGAGCAGTTCTTC; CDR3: CASSPRGFSYNEQFF
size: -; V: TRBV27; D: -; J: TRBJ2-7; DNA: TGTGCCAGCAGTTTATATGGGACATCCTCCTACGAGCAGTACTTC; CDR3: CASSLYGTSSYEQYF
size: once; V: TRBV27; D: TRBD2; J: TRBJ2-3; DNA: TGTGCCAGCAGCTCCCTTATGACGGGAGGGAGGCCAGATACGCAGTATTTT; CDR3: CASSSLMTGGRPDTQYF
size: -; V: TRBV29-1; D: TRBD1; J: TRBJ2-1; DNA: TGCAGCGTTGCTGGACAGGGTTCGAATGAGCAGTTCTTC; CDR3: CSVAGQGSNEQFF
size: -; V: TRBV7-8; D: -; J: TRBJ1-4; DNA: TGTGCCAGCAGCACGACCGTCCAGGGTACTAATGAAAAACTGTTTTTT; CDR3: CASSTTVQGTNEKLFF
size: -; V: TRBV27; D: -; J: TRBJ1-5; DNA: TGTGCCAGCAGTTTAAGAAGGGGCCAGAATCAGCCCCAGCATTTT; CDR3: CASSLRRGQNQPQHF
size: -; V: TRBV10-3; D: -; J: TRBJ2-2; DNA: TGTGCCAGCCGGGCAGGGTCGGACGGGGAGCTGTTTTTT; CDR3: CASRAGSDGELFF
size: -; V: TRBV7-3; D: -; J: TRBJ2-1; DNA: TGTGCCAGCAGCTTAACCGGGGGACCTGCCCGGTTCTTC; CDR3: CASSLTGGPARFF
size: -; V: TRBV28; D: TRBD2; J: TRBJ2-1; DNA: TGTGCCAGCAGAGGACGACTAGCGGGAAATGAGCAGTTCTTC; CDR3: CASRGRLAGNEQFF